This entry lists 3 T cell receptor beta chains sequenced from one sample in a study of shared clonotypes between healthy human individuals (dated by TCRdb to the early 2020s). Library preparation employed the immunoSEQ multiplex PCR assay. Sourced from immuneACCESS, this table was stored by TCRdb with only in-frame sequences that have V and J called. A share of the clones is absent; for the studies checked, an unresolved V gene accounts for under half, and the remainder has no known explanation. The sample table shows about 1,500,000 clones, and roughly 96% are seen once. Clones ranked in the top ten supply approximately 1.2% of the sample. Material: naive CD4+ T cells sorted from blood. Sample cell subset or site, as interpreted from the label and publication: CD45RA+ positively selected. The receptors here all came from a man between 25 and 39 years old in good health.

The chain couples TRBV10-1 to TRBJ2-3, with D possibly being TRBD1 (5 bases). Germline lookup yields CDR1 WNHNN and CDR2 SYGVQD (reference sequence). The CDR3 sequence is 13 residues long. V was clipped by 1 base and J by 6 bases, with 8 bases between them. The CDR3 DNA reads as TGCGCCAGCAGTGAGTGGGGCGAGGATACGCAGTATTTT. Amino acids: CASSEWGEDTQYF.

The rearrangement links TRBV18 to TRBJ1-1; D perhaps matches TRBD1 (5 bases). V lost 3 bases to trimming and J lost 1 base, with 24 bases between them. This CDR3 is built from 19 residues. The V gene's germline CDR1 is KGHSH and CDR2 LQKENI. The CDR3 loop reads CASSPLRGPTTARNTEAFF. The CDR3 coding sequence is TGTGCCAGCTCACCCCTGCGGGGCCCGACTACAGCGAGGAACACTGAAGCTTTCTTT. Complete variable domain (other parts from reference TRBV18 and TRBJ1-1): NAGVMQNPRHLVRRRGQEARLRCSPMKGHSHVYWYRQLPEEGLKFMVYLQKENIIDESGMPKERFSAEFPKEGPSILRIQQVVRGDSAAYFCASSPLRGPTTARNTEAFFGQGTRLTVV.

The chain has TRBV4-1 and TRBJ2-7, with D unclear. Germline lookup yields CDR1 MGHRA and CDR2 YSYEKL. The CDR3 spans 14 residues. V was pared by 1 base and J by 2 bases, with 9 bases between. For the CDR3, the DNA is TGCGCCAGCAGCCAAGGGCCCCCCCCCTACGAGCAGTACTTC. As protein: CASSQGPPPYEQYF.